These 20 T cell receptor beta chains originate from one sample sequenced in a study of T cells in Graves' hyperthyroidism and ophthalmopathy. Using RNA transcripts as the source, TCR beta CDR3 regions were amplified. First-round RT-PCR of the TCR CDR3 relied on the HTBI primer set. TCRdb reanalysed the multiplex PCR reads using MiXCR and keeps one entry per CDR3 protein. In the table there are about 640,000 distinct CDR3 sequences, around 21% of which are singletons. The sequencing input was blood. These receptors all stem from a young man with Graves' ophthalmopathy.

The chain is built from TRBV15 and TRBJ2-5; perhaps TRBD1 as D (5 bases). Trimming removed 1 base at V and 0 bases at J, with 12 bases between. This CDR3 spans 16 amino acids. The germline V gene has CDR1 LNHNV and CDR2 YYDKDF (reference sequence). The CDR3 here is CATSRGETANQETQYF. The CDR3 DNA follows: TGTGCCACCAGCAGAGGAGAGACAGCAAACCAAGAGACCCAGTACTTC. Looking up the rest from reference TRBV15 and TRBJ2-5 gives the full variable domain: DAMVIQNPRYQVTQFGKPVTLSCSQTLNHNVMYWYQQKSSQAPKLLFHYYDKDFNNEADTPDNFQSRRPNTSFCFLDIRSPGLGDTAMYLCATSRGETANQETQYFGPGTRLLVL.

The chain employs TRBV7-8 and TRBJ2-5; D perhaps matches TRBD2 (7 bases). The CDR3 has 13 amino acids. Germline loops: CDR1 SGHVS, CDR2 FQNEAQ. V was trimmed by 11 bases and J by 5 bases, leaving 18 bases between them. The CDR3 nucleotides are TGTGCCCTTGGGGGGGGCGTGCGGGAGACCCAGTACTTC. It specifies CALGGGVRETQYF.

This clonotype was counted a few times. The chain has TRBV6-1 and TRBJ2-7; D gene ambiguous. Trimming stripped 3 bases from V and 4 bases from J, with 10 bases between. Looked up from germline, CDR1 is MNHNS and CDR2 is SASEGT. CDR3 length: 13 residues. The CDR3: CASSEGRRYEQYF. The CDR3 region has the DNA TGTGCCAGCAGTGAGGGCAGGCGTTACGAGCAGTACTTC.

This clonotype was counted at least ten times. The chain carries TRBV6-1 and TRBJ1-2; D unresolved. Trimming took off 1 base at V and 7 bases at J, with 10 bases between the two ends. The CDR3 is made up of 13 amino acids. The V gene's germline CDR1 is MNHNS and CDR2 SASEGT. The CDR3 protein is CASSEEWVAGYTF. Here the CDR3 DNA reads TGTGCCAGCAGTGAAGAATGGGTTGCTGGCTACACCTTC.

The CDR3 coding sequence is TGCGCCAGCAGCCAAGATCCCTCGAACACCGGGGAGCTGTTTTTT. Translation: CASSQDPSNTGELFF. V usage is TRBV4-1 and J usage is TRBJ2-2; D not resolved. Germline CDR1 and CDR2: MGHRA and YSYEKL. The CDR3 has 15 residues. The V end lost 0 bases, the J end lost 0 bases, and 5 bases lay between the germline ends.

The chain recombines TRBV20-1 with TRBJ2-7, with a possible D match to TRBD2 (6 bases). This CDR3 region has 13 residues. The germline CDR1 and CDR2 sequences are DFQATT and SNEGSKA (reference sequence). CDR3 residues: CSASGTRTYEQYF. CDR3 in DNA: TGCAGCGCTTCCGGGACTCGTACCTACGAGCAGTACTTC.

The rearrangement links TRBV5-1 to TRBJ2-7, with 11 bases lining up with TRBD2. The CDR3 sequence is 18 residues long. Germline-derived CDR1 and CDR2 are SGHRS and YFSETQ. V shed 0 bases and J 2 bases; nucleotides not matched to a gene: 10. For the CDR3, the DNA is TGCGCCAGCAGCTTGGTGGGTAGCGGGAGGGAAAGACCCTACGAGCAGTACTTC. Its protein product is CASSLVGSGRERPYEQYF.

This sequence joins TRBV7-2 and TRBJ1-4, with D hard to call. This CDR3 comprises 15 residues. Germline CDR1 is SGHTA and CDR2 is FQGNSA. Trimming pared 3 bases from V and 6 bases from J, leaving 14 bases between. Here the CDR3 reads CASSFGPRDDEKLFF. CDR3 DNA: TGTGCCAGCAGCTTTGGTCCCAGAGATGATGAAAAACTGTTTTTT.

V and J are TRBV28 and TRBJ2-1; tentatively, D is TRBD1 (6 bases). The V and J ends lost 6 bases and 10 bases respectively, with 10 bases between them. The CDR3 contains 11 residues. Germline values: CDR1 MDHEN, CDR2 SYDVKM. CDR3 nucleotide sequence: TGTGCCAGCAGCCCAGGGGTGGAGCAGTTCTTC. This gives the protein CASSPGVEQFF.

This clonotype occurred many times. The CDR3 region is CASSQTRDTEAFF. Here the CDR3 DNA reads TGTGCCAGCAGCCAGACAAGGGACACTGAAGCTTTCTTT. V is TRBV11-3 and J is TRBJ1-1; D call uncertain. Germline-derived CDR1 and CDR2 are SGHNT and YENEEA. CDR3 length equals 13 residues. Trimming stripped 5 bases from V and 3 bases from J, with 10 bases between.

This chain uses TRBV20-1 with TRBJ1-1; D not certain. The CDR3 has 15 amino acids. V lost 0 bases and J lost 10, with 21 bases in between. The V gene's germline CDR1 is DFQATT and CDR2 SNEGSKA (reference sequence). The CDR3 DNA sequence: TGCAGTGCTAGAGATAGCGGGGATAATATCCGATTAGCTTTCTTT. Protein: CSARDSGDNIRLAFF.

The chain has TRBV16 and TRBJ2-7, with a tentative D call TRBD2 (6 bases). Germline CDR1 KGHSY, CDR2 FQNENV. Trimming took 2 bases from V and 4 from J, leaving 15 bases between them. This CDR3 has 15 amino acids. CDR3 DNA sequence: TGTGCCAGCAGCCAACTCAGCGGGTATTTATACGAGCAGTACTTC. It codes for CASSQLSGYLYEQYF.

This clonotype showed up just a few times. The rearrangement uses TRBV24-1 and TRBJ1-1; 9 bases line up with TRBD1. Germline V gives CDR1 KGHDR, CDR2 SFDVKD. The trim removed 9 bases at V and 5 bases at J, leaving 9 bases unmatched. This CDR3 spans 14 amino acids. CDR3 sequence (DNA): TGTGCCACCCAACCGGACAGGGGAGGGACTGAAGCTTTCTTT. This gives the protein CATQPDRGGTEAFF.

Remarks on this clonotype: A much larger clone sits a single nucleotide away, making a read error possible. The conserved phenylalanine or tryptophan normally closing the CDR3 is absent here, so this likely arose from a read error. The chain is built from TRBV20-1 and TRBJ2-1; 8 nucleotides line up with TRBD2. CDR1 is DFQATT, CDR2 SNEGSKA, per germline (reference sequence). The CDR3 spans 14 residues. V trimming: 6 bases; J trimming: 2 bases; junction bases outside the gene matches: 6. The CDR3 here is CSAITLAAYNEQFL. The CDR3 DNA reads TGCAGTGCAATTACACTAGCGGCCTACAATGAGCAGTTCCTC.

V usage is TRBV5-1 and J usage is TRBJ2-1; TRBD2 agrees at 13 bases. The ends lost 1 base at V and 5 bases at J; junction bases unmatched: 9. The CDR3 is 18 residues long. Germline V lookup: CDR1 SGHRS, CDR2 YFSETQ. CDR3 sequence (DNA): TGCGCCAGCAGCTTGACGGGAGCCGGGACTAGCGGGAACAATGAGCAGTTCTTC. Its protein product is CASSLTGAGTSGNNEQFF.

This clonotype was recorded many times. This chain joins TRBV7-8 and TRBJ2-5; D gene ambiguous. The ends were cut back, 5 bases at V and 2 bases at J, with 12 bases in the middle. CDR1 is SGHVS, CDR2 FQNEAQ, per germline. The CDR3 runs to 14 residues. The CDR3 region is CASSPYSGQETQYF. CDR3 nucleotides: TGTGCCAGCAGCCCCTACAGTGGGCAAGAGACCCAGTACTTC.

The chain carries TRBV27 and TRBJ2-7; 14 bases are shared with TRBD2. Germline V CDR1 and CDR2: MNHEY, SMNVEV (reference sequence). The CDR3 totals 17 residues. V trimming: 3 bases; J trimming: 7 bases; junction bases outside the gene matches: 11. As DNA, the CDR3 is TGTGCCAGCAGTTTGGGGGGACTAGCGGGAGCTTTAGAGGAGCAGTACTTC. This gives the protein CASSLGGLAGALEEQYF.

This clonotype was counted only a few times. This chain links TRBV25-1 with TRBJ2-7, with D uncertain. The V gene's germline CDR1 is MGHDK and CDR2 SYGVNS. V lost 4 bases and J 4 bases, leaving 17 bases between the germline ends. The CDR3 is made up of 15 amino acids. In nucleotides, the CDR3 is TGTGCCAGCAGTGCCCTTCTCGACCCTTGGTACGAGCAGTACTTC. The encoded protein is CASSALLDPWYEQYF.

The rearrangement joins TRBV5-1 to TRBJ1-2; perhaps TRBD1 as D (5 bases). Deletions cut 0 bases from V and 2 bases from J, with 14 bases between. Germline V gene sequence: CDR1 SGHRS, CDR2 YFSETQ. This CDR3 region has 16 residues. CDR3 loop: CASSLEPGRANYGYTF. The CDR3 region has the DNA TGCGCCAGCAGCTTGGAGCCAGGGCGGGCAAACTATGGCTACACCTTC. The full variable domain, completed using reference TRBV5-1 and TRBJ1-2, is KAGVTQTPRYLIKTRGQQVTLSCSPISGHRSVSWYQQTPGQGLQFLFEYFSETQRNKGNFPGRFSGRQFSNSRSEMNVSTLELGDSALYLCASSLEPGRANYGYTFGSGTRLTVV.

V is TRBV5-1 and J is TRBJ1-6, with D possibly being TRBD1 (5 bases). The ends were cut back, 4 bases at V and 8 bases at J, with 19 bases in the middle. The CDR3 contains 16 residues. CDR1 is SGHRS, CDR2 YFSETQ, per germline. CDR3 nucleotide sequence: TGCGCCAGCAGCCCATGGGGTGCGGGACTTGATTCACCCCTCCACTTT. Residues: CASSPWGAGLDSPLHF.